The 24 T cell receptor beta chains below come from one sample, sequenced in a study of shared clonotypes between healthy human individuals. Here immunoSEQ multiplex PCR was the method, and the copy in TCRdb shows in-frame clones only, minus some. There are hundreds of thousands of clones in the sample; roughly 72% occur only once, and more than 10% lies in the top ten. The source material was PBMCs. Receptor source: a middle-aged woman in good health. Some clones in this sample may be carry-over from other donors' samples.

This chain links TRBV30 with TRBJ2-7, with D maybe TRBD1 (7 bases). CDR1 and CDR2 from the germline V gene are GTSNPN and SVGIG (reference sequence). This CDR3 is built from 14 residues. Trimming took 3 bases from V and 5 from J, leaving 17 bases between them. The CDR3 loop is CAWSIDREVNEQYF. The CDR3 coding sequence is TGTGCCTGGAGCATTGACAGGGAGGTGAACGAGCAGTACTTC.

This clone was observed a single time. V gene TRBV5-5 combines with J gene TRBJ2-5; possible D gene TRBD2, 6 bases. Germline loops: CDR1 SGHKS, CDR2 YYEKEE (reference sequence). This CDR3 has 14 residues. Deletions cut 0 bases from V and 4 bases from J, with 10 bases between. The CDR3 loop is CASSLGLVGETQYF. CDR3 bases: TGTGCCAGCAGCTTGGGACTAGTGGGAGAGACCCAGTACTTC.

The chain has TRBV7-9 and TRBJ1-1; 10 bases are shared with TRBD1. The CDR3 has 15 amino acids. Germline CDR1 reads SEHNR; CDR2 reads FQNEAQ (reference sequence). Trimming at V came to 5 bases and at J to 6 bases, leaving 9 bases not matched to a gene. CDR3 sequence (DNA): TGTGCCAGCAGCCCGCCGACAGGGGGCTCCCCTGAAGCTTTCTTT. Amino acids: CASSPPTGGSPEAFF.

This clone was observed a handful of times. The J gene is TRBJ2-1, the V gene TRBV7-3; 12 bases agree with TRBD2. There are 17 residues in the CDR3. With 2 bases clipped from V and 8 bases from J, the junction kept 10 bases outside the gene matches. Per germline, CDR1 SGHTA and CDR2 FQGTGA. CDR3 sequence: CASSLGTGLAGNYEQFF. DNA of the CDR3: TGTGCCAGCAGCTTAGGCACGGGACTAGCGGGTAATTATGAGCAGTTCTTC.

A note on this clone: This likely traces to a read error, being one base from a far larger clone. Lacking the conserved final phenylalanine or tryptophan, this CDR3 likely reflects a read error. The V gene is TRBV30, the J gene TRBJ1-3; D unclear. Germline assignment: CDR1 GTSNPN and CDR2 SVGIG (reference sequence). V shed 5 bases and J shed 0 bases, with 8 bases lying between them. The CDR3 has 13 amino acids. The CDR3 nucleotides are TGTGCCTGGCACATATTCTCTGGAAACACCATATATCTT. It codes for CAWHIFSGNTIYL.

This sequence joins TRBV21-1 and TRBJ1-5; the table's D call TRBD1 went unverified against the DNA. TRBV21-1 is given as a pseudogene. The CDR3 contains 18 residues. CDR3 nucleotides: TGTGCCAGCATCCCGAGGGGGACATCTAGTTATAGCAATCAGCCCCAGCATTTT. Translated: CASIPRGTSSYSNQPQHF.

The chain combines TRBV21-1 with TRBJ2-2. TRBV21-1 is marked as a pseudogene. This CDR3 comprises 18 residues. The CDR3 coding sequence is TGTGCCAGCAGCAAAGCGCTTAATAGGGATTACGCTTTCGGGGAGCTGTTTTTT. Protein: CASSKALNRDYAFGELFF.

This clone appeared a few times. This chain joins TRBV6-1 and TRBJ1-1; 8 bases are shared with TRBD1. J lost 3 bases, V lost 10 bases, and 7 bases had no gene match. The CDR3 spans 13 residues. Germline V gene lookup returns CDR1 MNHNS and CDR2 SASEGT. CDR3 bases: TGTGCCACCAGGGGGCGGTTGTACACTGAAGCTTTCTTT. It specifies CATRGRLYTEAFF.

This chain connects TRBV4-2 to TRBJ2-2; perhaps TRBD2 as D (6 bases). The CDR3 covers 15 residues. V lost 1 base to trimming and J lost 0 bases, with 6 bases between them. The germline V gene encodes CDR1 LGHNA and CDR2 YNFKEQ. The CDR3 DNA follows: TGTGCCAGCAGCCAAGTAGCGGCGAACACCGGGGAGCTGTTTTTT. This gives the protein CASSQVAANTGELFF.

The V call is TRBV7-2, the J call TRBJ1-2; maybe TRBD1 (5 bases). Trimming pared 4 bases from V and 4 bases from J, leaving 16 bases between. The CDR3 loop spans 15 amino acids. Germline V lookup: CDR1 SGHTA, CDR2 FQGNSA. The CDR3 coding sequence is TGTGCCAGCAGCTACTCGTCAGGGAGCAGCTATGGCTACACCTTC. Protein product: CASSYSSGSSYGYTF.

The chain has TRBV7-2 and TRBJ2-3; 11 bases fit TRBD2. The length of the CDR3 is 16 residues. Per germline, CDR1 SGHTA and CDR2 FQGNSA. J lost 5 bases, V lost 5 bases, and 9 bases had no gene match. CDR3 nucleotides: TGTGCCAGCAGCGTTAGCGGGAGGGCCGCAATAGATACGCAGTATTTT. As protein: CASSVSGRAAIDTQYF.

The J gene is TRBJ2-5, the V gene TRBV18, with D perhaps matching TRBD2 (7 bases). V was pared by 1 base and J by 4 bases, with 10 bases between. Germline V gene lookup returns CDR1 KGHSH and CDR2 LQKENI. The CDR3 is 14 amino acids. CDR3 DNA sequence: TGTGCCAGCTCACCACGGGAGGGGGGAGAGACCCAGTACTTC. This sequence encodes CASSPREGGETQYF.

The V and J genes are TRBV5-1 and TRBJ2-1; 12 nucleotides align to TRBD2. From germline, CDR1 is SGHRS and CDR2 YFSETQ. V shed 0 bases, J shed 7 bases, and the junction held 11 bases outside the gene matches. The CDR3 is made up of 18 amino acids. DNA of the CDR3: TGCGCCAGCAGCTTGGTTCCCCTAGCGGGAGGGGCTTTAAATGAGCAGTTCTTC. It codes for CASSLVPLAGGALNEQFF.

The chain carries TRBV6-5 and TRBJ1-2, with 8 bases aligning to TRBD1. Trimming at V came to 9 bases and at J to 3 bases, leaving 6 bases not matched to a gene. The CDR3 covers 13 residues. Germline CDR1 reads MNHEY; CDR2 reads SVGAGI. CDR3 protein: CASHRGQDYGYTF. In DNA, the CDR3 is TGTGCCAGTCACCGGGGACAGGACTATGGCTACACCTTC.

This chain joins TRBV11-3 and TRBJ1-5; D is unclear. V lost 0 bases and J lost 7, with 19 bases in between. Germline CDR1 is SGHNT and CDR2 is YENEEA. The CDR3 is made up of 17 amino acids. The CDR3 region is CASSLDFFGRGLQPQHF. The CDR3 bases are TGTGCCAGCAGCTTAGATTTTTTTGGGCGCGGTCTCCAGCCCCAGCATTTT.

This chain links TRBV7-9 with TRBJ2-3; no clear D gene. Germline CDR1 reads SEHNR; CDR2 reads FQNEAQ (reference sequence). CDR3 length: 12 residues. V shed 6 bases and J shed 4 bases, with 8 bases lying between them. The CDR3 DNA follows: TGTGCCAGCAGATCGCCGCCAGATACGCAGTATTTT. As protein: CASRSPPDTQYF. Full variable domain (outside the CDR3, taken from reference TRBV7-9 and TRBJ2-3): DTGVSQNPRHKITKRGQNVTFRCDPISEHNRLYWYRQTLGQGPEFLTYFQNEAQLEKSRLLSDRFSAERPKGSFSTLEIQRTEQGDSAMYLCASRSPPDTQYFGPGTRLTVL.

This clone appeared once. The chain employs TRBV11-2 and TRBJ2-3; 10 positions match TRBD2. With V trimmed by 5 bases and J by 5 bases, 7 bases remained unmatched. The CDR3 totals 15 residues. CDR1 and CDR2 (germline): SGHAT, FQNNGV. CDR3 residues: CASSLLAGELDTQYF. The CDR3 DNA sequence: TGTGCCAGCAGCCTCCTAGCGGGAGAACTAGATACGCAGTATTTT.

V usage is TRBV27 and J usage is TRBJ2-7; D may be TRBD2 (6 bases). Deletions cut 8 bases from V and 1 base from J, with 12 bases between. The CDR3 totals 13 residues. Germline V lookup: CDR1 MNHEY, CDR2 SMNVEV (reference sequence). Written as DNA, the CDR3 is TGTGCCAGCCAACTTAGCGGATCCTACGAGCAGTACTTC. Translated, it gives CASQLSGSYEQYF.

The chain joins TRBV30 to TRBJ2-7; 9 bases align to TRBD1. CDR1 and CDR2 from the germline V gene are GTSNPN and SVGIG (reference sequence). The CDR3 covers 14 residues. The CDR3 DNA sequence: TGTGCGGCGAAGGGACAGGGTTACTCCTACGAGCAGTACTTC. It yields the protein CAAKGQGYSYEQYF.

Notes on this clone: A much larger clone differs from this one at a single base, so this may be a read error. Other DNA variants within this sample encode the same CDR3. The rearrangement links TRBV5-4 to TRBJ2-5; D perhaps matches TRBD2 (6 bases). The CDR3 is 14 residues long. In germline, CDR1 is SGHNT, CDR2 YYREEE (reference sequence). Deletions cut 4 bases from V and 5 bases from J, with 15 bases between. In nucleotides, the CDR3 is TGTGCCAGCAGCGGGGGAACTAGCAGGGAGACCCAGTACTTC. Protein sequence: CASSGGTSRETQYF.

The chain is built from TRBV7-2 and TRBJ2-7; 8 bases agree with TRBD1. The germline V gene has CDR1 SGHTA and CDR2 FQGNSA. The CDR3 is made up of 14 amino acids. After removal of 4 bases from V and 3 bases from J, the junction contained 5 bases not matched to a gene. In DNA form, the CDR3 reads TGTGCCAGCAGCTCGACAGGGGTCTACTACGAGCAGTACTTC. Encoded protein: CASSSTGVYYEQYF.

The CDR3 here is CASSLRAGAQETQYF. The CDR3 DNA follows: TGTGCCAGCAGCTTGCGTGCGGGAGCACAAGAGACCCAGTACTTC. This chain joins TRBV7-2 and TRBJ2-5; 7 nucleotides align to TRBD2. Germline V gives CDR1 SGHTA, CDR2 FQGNSA. The CDR3 loop spans 15 amino acids. V shed 3 bases, J shed 2 bases, and the junction held 6 bases outside the gene matches.

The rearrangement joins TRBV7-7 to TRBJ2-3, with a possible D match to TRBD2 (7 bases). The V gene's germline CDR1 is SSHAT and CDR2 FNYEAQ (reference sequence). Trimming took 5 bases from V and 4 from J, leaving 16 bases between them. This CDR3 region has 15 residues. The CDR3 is CASSIGLGGADTQYF. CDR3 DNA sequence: TGTGCCAGCAGCATAGGACTAGGGGGAGCAGATACGCAGTATTTT.

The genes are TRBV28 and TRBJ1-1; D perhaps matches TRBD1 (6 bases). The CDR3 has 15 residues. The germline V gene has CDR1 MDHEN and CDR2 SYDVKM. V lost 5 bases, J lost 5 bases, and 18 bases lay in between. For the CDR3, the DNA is TGTGCCAGCAGTATCCCCGGACAGTCGGCGACTGAAGCTTTCTTT. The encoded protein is CASSIPGQSATEAFF.